In its sample, the clone carrying this T cell receptor (beta chain) was seen many times. Treg sorting used a CD4+CD25+CD127-/low gate. CDR3 length: 16 residues. The germline gives CDR1 SGHRS, CDR2 YFSETQ. V was trimmed by 0 bases and J by 1 base, leaving 13 bases between them. TCRdb re-derived calls from the 5' RACE reads in MiXCR, one entry per CDR3 protein. The sample lists 35,000 to 55,000 distinct CDR3 sequences, 20% to 25% occurring once. J is TRBJ2-5 and V is TRBV5-1; possible D gene TRBD2, 6 bases. The clonotype originates from a female donor with breast cancer. Sequenced sample: Tregs sorted from a lymph node. This chain's CDR3 is CASSLGVGGAQETQYF. CDR3 DNA: TGCGCCAGCAGCTTGGGTGTCGGAGGGGCCCAAGAGACCCAGTACTTC. The full variable domain, with the rest looked up from reference TRBV5-1 and TRBJ2-5, is KAGVTQTPRYLIKTRGQQVTLSCSPISGHRSVSWYQQTPGQGLQFLFEYFSETQRNKGNFPGRFSGRQFSNSRSEMNVSTLELGDSALYLCASSLGVGGAQETQYFGPGTRLLVL.